Sequencing of this TCR beta chain was carried out in a study of shared T cell receptors in the human thymus. Profiled with immunoSEQ multiplex PCR; TCRdb holds only in-frame clones, not every one. Of hundreds of thousands of clones in the sample, more than 70% were seen once. CDR3 size: 19 residues. Unmatched junction bases numbered 17, after V lost 5 bases and J lost 1 base. Germline values: CDR1 SNHLY, CDR2 FYNNEI. In addition, the sample was reused for a study of human thymus T cells.

This TCR derives from a boy under three years old with a congenital heart defect. The sequencing sample was made of thymocytes. The V gene is TRBV2, the J gene TRBJ1-2, with 9 bases that match TRBD1. The CDR3 spells CASSYHDYRGPFNNYGYTF. CDR3 nucleotide sequence: TGTGCCAGCAGTTACCACGATTACAGGGGGCCATTTAATAACTATGGCTACACCTTC.